This TCR beta chain derives from a study of OX40 agonist ivuxolimab in advanced cancers. Study-wide background: The dose of intravenous ivuxolimab that patients received every 2 weeks ranged from 0.01 to 10 mg/kg. Study-wide results and limits: Clonal expansion from baseline to week 6 occurred in both CD4+ and CD8+ T cells.

Produced via immunoSEQ multiplex PCR; TCRdb's table is partial and in-frame only. Of 35,000 to 40,000 clones in the sample, nearly 90% are singletons; the top ten hold less than 50%. Worth noting for this clone: Antigen specificity is unknown.

The receptor's source is an adult with an advanced solid tumor such as melanoma, head and neck, liver or kidney cancer. The sample in question was CD4+ or CD8+ T cells sorted from blood, obtained in a trial of the OX40 agonist ivuxolimab.

CDR3 coding DNA: TGTGCCAGCAGTTTTCCCTTCCGGGACGGCAACTACGAGCAGTACTTC. Residues: CASSFPFRDGNYEQYF. The V gene is TRBV28, the J gene TRBJ2-5, with D perhaps being TRBD1 or TRBD2 (5 bases each). Gene TRBJ2-7 matches the end of the DNA better, so the J call may be wrong. This CDR3 has 16 amino acids. CDR1 and CDR2 from the germline V gene are MDHEN and SYDVKM.